Listed below are T cell receptor beta chains from one sample, sequenced in a study of blood T cell repertoires in COVID-19. Clones were read by immunoSEQ multiplex PCR, and TCRdb kept only the in-frame ones, dropping some. Of roughly 100,000 clones listed, 85% to 90% were seen once; the top ten hold 3%. What was sequenced was peripheral blood. These receptors originate from a man over 45 with active or convalescent COVID-19. The CDR3 runs from the conserved cysteine through the conserved F or W. D genes are given only for firm matches. Not all rows give a size; the values are once, few, many and, for expanded clones, a class.

V gene: TRBV5-1
D gene: TRBD1
J gene: TRBJ1-1
CDR3 length: 12
clone size: -
CDR3 protein: CASSSGQIEAFF
CDR3 DNA: TGCGCCAGCAGCTCGGGACAGATCGAAGCTTTCTTT

V gene: TRBV10-2
D gene: TRBD2
J gene: TRBJ2-7
CDR3 length: 13
clone size: -
CDR3 protein: CAIEIAGSYEQYF
CDR3 DNA: TGCGCCATCGAAATAGCGGGGTCCTACGAGCAGTACTTC

V gene: TRBV19
D gene: -
J gene: TRBJ2-3
CDR3 length: 14
clone size: -
CDR3 protein: CASSRSGSTDTQYF
CDR3 DNA: TGTGCCAGTAGTAGGTCCGGGAGCACAGATACGCAGTATTTT

V gene: TRBV11-2
D gene: -
J gene: TRBJ2-5
CDR3 length: 16
clone size: few
CDR3 protein: CASSLGVGGPEETQYF
CDR3 DNA: TGTGCCAGCAGCTTAGGTGTGGGGGGGCCGGAAGAGACCCAGTACTTC

V gene: TRBV27
D gene: -
J gene: TRBJ1-6
CDR3 length: 15
clone size: -
CDR3 protein: CASSLTAGVISPLHF
CDR3 DNA: TGTGCCAGCAGCCTGACAGCTGGAGTTATTTCACCCCTCCACTTT

V gene: TRBV7-2
D gene: TRBD1
J gene: TRBJ2-1
CDR3 length: 15
clone size: -
CDR3 protein: CASRSPGQVYNEQFF
CDR3 DNA: TGTGCCAGCAGATCTCCGGGACAGGTGTACAATGAGCAGTTCTTC

V gene: TRBV30
D gene: -
J gene: TRBJ2-7
CDR3 length: 12
clone size: -
CDR3 protein: CAWSVRGNEQYF
CDR3 DNA: TGTGCCTGGAGTGTAAGGGGGAACGAGCAGTACTTC

V gene: TRBV5-4
D gene: TRBD1
J gene: TRBJ2-6
CDR3 length: 15
clone size: few
CDR3 protein: CASSPTGSGANVLTF
CDR3 DNA: TGTGCCAGCAGCCCGACAGGGTCTGGGGCCAACGTCCTGACTTTC

V gene: TRBV11-2
D gene: -
J gene: TRBJ1-1
CDR3 length: 15
clone size: few
CDR3 protein: CASSGMGHLNTEAFF
CDR3 DNA: TGTGCCAGCAGCGGGATGGGACACTTGAACACTGAAGCTTTCTTT

V gene: TRBV27
D gene: -
J gene: TRBJ1-6
CDR3 length: 15
clone size: -
CDR3 protein: CASSLYRGMGSPLHF
CDR3 DNA: TGTGCCAGCAGTTTATATCGGGGGATGGGTTCACCCCTCCACTTT

V gene: TRBV18
D gene: TRBD2
J gene: TRBJ2-5
CDR3 length: 16
clone size: -
CDR3 protein: CASSPRNSGGQETQYF
CDR3 DNA: TGTGCCAGCTCACCACGTAATAGCGGGGGCCAAGAGACCCAGTACTTC

V gene: TRBV10-2
D gene: -
J gene: TRBJ1-5
CDR3 length: 14
clone size: -
CDR3 protein: CASSESGGNQPQHF
CDR3 DNA: TGCGCCAGCAGTGAGTCTGGGGGGAATCAGCCCCAGCATTTT

V gene: TRBV19
D gene: TRBD2
J gene: TRBJ2-1
CDR3 length: 14
clone size: -
CDR3 protein: CASSTRLAHNEQFF
CDR3 DNA: TGTGCCAGTAGTACTCGACTAGCCCACAATGAGCAGTTCTTC

V gene: TRBV28
D gene: -
J gene: TRBJ1-3
CDR3 length: 13
clone size: -
CDR3 protein: CASSSHSGNTIYF
CDR3 DNA: TGTGCCAGCAGTTCCCACTCTGGAAACACCATATATTTT

V gene: TRBV7-2
D gene: -
J gene: TRBJ2-5
CDR3 length: 15
clone size: -
CDR3 protein: CASSLARGAGETQYF
CDR3 DNA: TGTGCCAGCAGCCTCGCCCGGGGTGCGGGGGAGACCCAGTACTTC

V gene: TRBV10-3
D gene: TRBD1
J gene: TRBJ1-5
CDR3 length: 13
clone size: -
CDR3 protein: CAISATGAQPQHF
CDR3 DNA: TGTGCCATCAGTGCCACAGGGGCCCAGCCCCAGCATTTT

V gene: TRBV19
D gene: -
J gene: TRBJ2-5
CDR3 length: 16
clone size: -
CDR3 protein: CASSIGGTVDQETQYF
CDR3 DNA: TGTGCCAGTAGTATTGGAGGGACAGTAGATCAAGAGACCCAGTACTTC

V gene: TRBV5-1
D gene: TRBD1
J gene: TRBJ1-2
CDR3 length: 13
clone size: -
CDR3 protein: CASSTTGDYGYTF
CDR3 DNA: TGCGCCAGCAGCACGACAGGGGACTATGGCTACACCTTC

V gene: TRBV11-3
D gene: -
J gene: TRBJ1-1
CDR3 length: 12
clone size: -
CDR3 protein: CASSPGGTEAFF
CDR3 DNA: TGTGCCAGCAGCCCCGGGGGCACTGAAGCTTTCTTT

V gene: TRBV28
D gene: TRBD1
J gene: TRBJ1-4
CDR3 length: 15
clone size: -
CDR3 protein: CASSSTGTGREKLFF
CDR3 DNA: TGTGCCAGCAGTTCCACCGGGACAGGGCGGGAAAAACTGTTTTTT

V gene: TRBV6-6
D gene: TRBD1
J gene: TRBJ1-2
CDR3 length: 11
clone size: -
CDR3 protein: CASTQGSGYTF
CDR3 DNA: TGTGCCAGCACACAGGGGTCTGGCTACACCTTC

V gene: TRBV19
D gene: -
J gene: TRBJ2-3
CDR3 length: 14
clone size: -
CDR3 protein: CASSAYSSTDTQYF
CDR3 DNA: TGTGCCAGTAGTGCCTATAGCAGCACAGATACGCAGTATTTT